This TCR beta chain was sequenced during a study of CD8+ T cells in alopecia areata. Looking at the study overall: The study gave treated patients oral tofacitinib at 5 to 10 mg twice daily.

Points from the study as a whole: Across lesional scalp, and particularly alopecia totalis/universalis, clonality surpassed that of normal scalp.

Researchers gathered lesional scalp punch biopsies and peripheral blood from patients with alopecia areata. Germline assignment: CDR1 SGHTA and CDR2 FQGNSA. This CDR3 is built from 16 residues. J was trimmed by 8 bases and V by 4 bases; bases with no gene match: 10. Once RNA had been extracted, it was reverse transcribed into cDNA to act as the sequencing template. Sequenced by immunoSEQ multiplex PCR; TCRdb stores in-frame clones only, minus some. The table shows 140,000 to 150,000 clones, with under 60% occurring only once. This clone was found a few times. Its antigen is still unknown. The specimen comprised CD4+ T cells sorted from blood, sampled at week 0. V usage is TRBV7-2 and J usage is TRBJ2-3; 12 nucleotides match TRBD2. This clonotype originated in a human donor with alopecia areata. As DNA, the CDR3 is TGTGCCAGCAGCTGGCTAGCGGGGGGGCCGCGGGTTACGCAGTATTTT. Translated, it gives CASSWLAGGPRVTQYF.